This T cell receptor (beta chain) was sequenced for a study of yellow fever vaccine responses in identical twins. Study-wide findings and caveats: Twins reportedly had a vaccine T cell response that seemed partly convergent, partly personalized.

TCRdb passed the RT-PCR reads through MiXCR, listing each CDR3 protein once. The table records about 290 distinct CDR3 sequences, around 75% of them present only once. Worth noting for this clonotype: The antigen is not known.

The starting material was T cells from blood (PBMCs), unsorted or a sorted subset (not recorded which), obtained before or after yellow fever vaccination (not recorded which). The clonotype originates from a woman between 18 and 30 years old who received the yellow fever vaccine.

The CDR3 reads CASSPDRGGTEAFF. CDR3 DNA: TGTGCCAGCAGCCCCGACAGGGGAGGCACTGAAGCTTTCTTT. V gene TRBV5-6 combines with J gene TRBJ1-1, with 8 bases aligning to TRBD1. The junction had 6 bases not matched to a gene; V was cut back by 4 bases and J by 4 bases. CDR3 length: 14 residues. The V gene's germline CDR1 is SGHDT and CDR2 YYEEEE.